This TCR beta chain was sequenced for a study of T cell responses to AZD1222 COVID-19 vaccine. Broader study findings: Recipients of two AZD1222 doses showed rising Spike-specific TCR breadth and depth. Spike-spanning, vaccine-associated CD4 TCRs were dominant at 160-218 and 743-854.

Looked up from germline, CDR1 is LNHDA and CDR2 is SQIVND (reference sequence). The V gene lost 10 bases and the J gene lost 9 bases, with 18 bases spanning the gap. This CDR3 is 12 amino acids long. Only in-frame clones appear in the TCRdb table, and some are missing; sequencing was by immunoSEQ multiplex PCR. Of 100,000 to 150,000 clones in the sample, about 87% were seen once. The table lists this clone with a count of one. Its antigen is currently unknown. The gene calls are TRBV19 and TRBJ1-2; perhaps TRBD1 as D (6 bases). The clonotype comes from an adult in good health. The material sequenced was peripheral blood, taken on day 0 of AZD1222 vaccination. DNA for the CDR3: TGTGCCACTTGGGACACCTCCAGGAGCTACACCTTC. Translation: CATWDTSRSYTF.